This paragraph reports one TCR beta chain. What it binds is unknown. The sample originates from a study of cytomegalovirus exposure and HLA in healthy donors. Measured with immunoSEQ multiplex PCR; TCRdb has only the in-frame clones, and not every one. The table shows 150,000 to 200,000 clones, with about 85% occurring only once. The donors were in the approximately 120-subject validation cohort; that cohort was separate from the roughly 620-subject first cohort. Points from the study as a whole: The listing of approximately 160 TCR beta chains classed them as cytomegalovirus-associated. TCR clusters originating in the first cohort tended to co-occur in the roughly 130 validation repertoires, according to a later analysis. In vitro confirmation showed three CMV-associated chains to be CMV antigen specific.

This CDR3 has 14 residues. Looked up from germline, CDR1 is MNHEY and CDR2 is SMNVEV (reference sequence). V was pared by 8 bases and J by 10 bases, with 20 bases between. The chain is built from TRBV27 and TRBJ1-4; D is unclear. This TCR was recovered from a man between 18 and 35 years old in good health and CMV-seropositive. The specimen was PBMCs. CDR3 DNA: TGTGCCAGCGGAAAACACGGGGTCGAGGGAAAACTGTTTTTT. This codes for CASGKHGVEGKLFF.